This T cell receptor (beta chain) was captured by sequencing in a study of beta chain features in type 1 diabetes. Sorting produced populations that all topped 95% purity. General observations from the study: Any HLA type influence on TCRB rearrangement was left unresolved here. TCRB CDR3 length was moderately but significantly reduced in all four CD4+ subsets of Type 1 diabetes patients.

This clone has just a few counts. Its antigen is not identified. Reverse transcription of all isolated RNA meant that expressed TCRB transcripts were sequenced. Some clones are missing from TCRdb's copy, which holds only in-frame ones; the method was immunoSEQ multiplex PCR. The table lists around 650,000 clones, roughly 12% of them singletons. The sequencing sample was made of naive CD4+ T cells from blood. The receptor's source is a man aged 25 to 45 with type 1 diabetes.

DNA for the CDR3: TGCGCCAGCAGCTTGGGTCAGTCAACAGCAGCAGATACGCAGTATTTT. It is translated as CASSLGQSTAADTQYF. J is TRBJ2-3 and V is TRBV5-1; the D is unclear. V lost 0 bases to trimming and J lost 4 bases, with 15 bases between them. The germline CDR1 and CDR2 sequences are SGHRS and YFSETQ. The CDR3 sequence is 16 residues long.